This T cell receptor beta chain comes out of a study of T cell responses to AZD1222 COVID-19 vaccine. Background on the study: Second-dose schedules of about 4 or about 12 weeks were combined. Whole-study findings and limits: Only after the peak T cell response were repertoires sampled. An increase in Spike-specific TCR breadth and depth was observed after two AZD1222 doses.

Using immunoSEQ multiplex PCR, the repertoire was profiled, and TCRdb retains in-frame clones only, with some absent. The data hold about 190,000 clones, with around 92% observed a single time. Regarding this clone: What it binds is not known.

The receptor's source is an adult in good health. The sample was peripheral blood, taken on day 0 of AZD1222 vaccination.

CDR3 nucleotides: TGTGCCTGGGTGATCCGGACTGGCTATGGCTACACCTTC. This translates into CAWVIRTGYGYTF. The J gene is TRBJ1-2, the V gene TRBV30; no clear D. This CDR3 is 13 amino acids long. The V end was cut by 5 bases, the J end by 4 bases, with 14 bases between. The germline CDR1 and CDR2 sequences are GTSNPN and SVGIG (reference sequence).